A selection of T cell receptor beta chains follows, all from one sample in a study of beta chain features in type 1 diabetes. Sequenced by immunoSEQ multiplex PCR; TCRdb stores in-frame clones only, minus some. In the table there are a few hundred thousand clones, around 15% of which are singletons. Sequencing used central memory CD4+ T cells from blood. The receptors were gathered from a man aged 25 to 40 in good health. The CDR3 runs from the conserved cysteine through the conserved F or W. Each record gives: J gene, D gene, clone size, V gene, CDR3 DNA, CDR3 protein. The D gene is left open where the match is weak. Size is stated for part of the rows, as once, few or many counts, or as a class when the clone is expanded.

>TRBJ2-1|TRBD1|.|TRBV6-5
TGTGCCAGCAGTTTTGGACAGGGGGAAGACAATGAGCAGTTCTTC
CASSFGQGEDNEQFF
>TRBJ2-7|TRBD1|.|TRBV9
TGTGCCAGCAGCCCCCAAGGACAGGGAAGGTACGAGCAGTACTTC
CASSPQGQGRYEQYF
>TRBJ2-5|.|.|TRBV7-7
TGTGCCAGCAGCTCCGCGCAGCAAGAGACCCAGTACTTC
CASSSAQQETQYF
>TRBJ1-2|.|.|TRBV19
TGTGCCAGTAGTACCAGGGGATATGGCTACACCTTC
CASSTRGYGYTF
>TRBJ1-1|.|few|TRBV6-5
TGTGCCAGCAGTGACGGAATGAACACTGAAGCTTTCTTT
CASSDGMNTEAFF
>TRBJ2-6|.|.|TRBV30
TGTGCCTCGCGACGGGGGGCTAGGGCCAACGTCCTGACTTTC
CASRRGARANVLTF
>TRBJ2-1|TRBD2|few|TRBV7-9
TGTGCCAGCAGCCGATTCTCACTAGCGGGGGAATACAATGAGCAGTTCTTC
CASSRFSLAGEYNEQFF
>TRBJ2-3|TRBD2|few|TRBV5-1
TGCGCCAGCAGCTTTAGAGCGGGGGACACAGATACGCAGTATTTT
CASSFRAGDTDTQYF
>TRBJ2-4|TRBD1|.|TRBV5-6
TGTGCCAGCAGCCGACAGGGTACCAAAAACATTCAGTACTTC
CASSRQGTKNIQYF
>TRBJ2-1|.|few|TRBV6-1
TGTGCCAGCAGTGAAGGGCCCCACCAATGGCAGTTCTTC
CASSEGPHQWQFF
>TRBJ2-1|TRBD2|.|TRBV5-6
TGTGCCAGCAGCTTGACAGCGGGAGGGCCTTGGGCCTACAATGAGCAGTTCTTC
CASSLTAGGPWAYNEQFF
>TRBJ2-5|.|.|TRBV7-2
TGTGCCAGCAGCAATGAACGTGGGACCCAGTACTTC
CASSNERGTQYF
>TRBJ2-2|.|many|TRBV7-7
TGTGCTAGCAGCTTAGTAGGCAACACCGGGGAGCTGTTTTTT
CASSLVGNTGELFF
>TRBJ2-7|.|.|TRBV7-9
TGTGCCAGCAGCCCAACTTTCGGGTCCTCCTACGAGCAGTACTTC
CASSPTFGSSYEQYF
>TRBJ2-2|.|few|TRBV4-1
TGTGCCAGCAGCCAAGTCGGGGGAACCGGGGAGCTGTTTTTT
CASSQVGGTGELFF
>TRBJ1-2|TRBD1|.|TRBV5-4
TGTGCCAGCAGCTTGGGACAGGGTCTCGGCTACACCTTC
CASSLGQGLGYTF
>TRBJ1-5|TRBD1|few|TRBV11-2
TGTGCCAGCAGCTTATCGGGGACAGATCTTCAGCCCCAGCATTTT
CASSLSGTDLQPQHF
>TRBJ1-4|.|once|TRBV7-6
TGTGCCAGCAGCAAAGATCCCCTTAGTGAAAAACTGTTTTTT
CASSKDPLSEKLFF
>TRBJ2-1|.|many|TRBV11-3
TGTGCCAGCAGCCGGGGACCCACCTACAATGAGCAGTTCTTC
CASSRGPTYNEQFF
>TRBJ2-1|TRBD1|.|TRBV25-1
TGTGCCAGCAGTGACGATCGGCTCGGGACAGGTTACAATGAGCAGTTCTTC
CASSDDRLGTGYNEQFF